Detailed here is one T cell receptor (beta chain). The sample holds many counts of this clonotype. Its antigen remains undetermined. The input lacks base qualities; no much larger clone sits a single base away. Library preparation was by RT-PCR. These reads were obtained on an Illumina HiSeq 2500. TCRdb trimmed the raw reads at Q25, called clones with MiXCR and kept productive beta chains. Under each unique CDR3 protein, matching rows form one entry showing the most common genes and DNA. This sample holds about 610,000 distinct CDR3 sequences; less than 15% were observed only once. Of the sample, 11% is held by the ten largest clones. This sample was taken from a study of response to subunit inactivated influenza vaccine (dated 2018 in TCRdb). Context from the whole study: To follow how T cells responded to a trivalent subunit inactivated influenza vaccine, the researchers relied on deep quantitative profiling of the T cell receptor repertoire.

Results the study describes overall, beyond this receptor: According to the authors, only a limited number of new T cells may be recruited by each seasonal influenza vaccination.

The CDR1 and CDR2 encoded by the germline V gene are MNHEY and SVGAGI. The CDR3, cysteine through phenylalanine, is 16 amino acids long. The sequence is cut down to CDR3 DNA, 48 bases in frame from base 1. V lost 0 bases and J lost 8 bases; the stretch between them is 14 bases long. The chain employs TRBV6-5 and TRBJ1-6, with TRBD1 tentatively as D gene (5 bases match). Here the sequenced sample was PBMCs from blood, taken 12 days after vaccination. This sequence originates from a man between 45 and 60 years old who received an inactivated influenza vaccine. Donor details come from another sample of the same person, matched by shared clones. The CDR3 region reads CASSYSGLRAYSPLHF. DNA sequence: TGTGCCAGCAGTTACTCGGGTCTCAGGGCGTATTCACCCCTCCACTTT.